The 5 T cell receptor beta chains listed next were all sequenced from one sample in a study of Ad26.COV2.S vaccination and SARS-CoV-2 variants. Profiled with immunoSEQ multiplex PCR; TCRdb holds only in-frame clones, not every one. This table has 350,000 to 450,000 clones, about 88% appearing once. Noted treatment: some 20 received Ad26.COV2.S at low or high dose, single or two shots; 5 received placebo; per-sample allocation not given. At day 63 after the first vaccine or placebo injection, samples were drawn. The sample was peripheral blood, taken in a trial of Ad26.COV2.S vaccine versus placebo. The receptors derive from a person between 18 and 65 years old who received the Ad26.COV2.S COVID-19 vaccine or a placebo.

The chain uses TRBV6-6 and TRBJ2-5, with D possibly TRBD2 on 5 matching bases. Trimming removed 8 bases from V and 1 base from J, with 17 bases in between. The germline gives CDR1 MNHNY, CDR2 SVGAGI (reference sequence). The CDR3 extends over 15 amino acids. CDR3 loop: CASSRRSQTQETQYF. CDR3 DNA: TGTGCCAGCTCCCGGAGGTCGCAGACCCAAGAGACCCAGTACTTC.

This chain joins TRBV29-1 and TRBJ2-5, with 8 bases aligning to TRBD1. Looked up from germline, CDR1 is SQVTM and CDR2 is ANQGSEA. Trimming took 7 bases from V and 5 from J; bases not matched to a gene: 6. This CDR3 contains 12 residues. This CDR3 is CSADRAGETQYF. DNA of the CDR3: TGCAGCGCGGACAGGGCCGGGGAGACCCAGTACTTC.

The CDR3 DNA sequence: TGTGCCAGCATCCACAGGGATCAAACTTACGAGCAGTACTTC. Translation gives CASIHRDQTYEQYF. The rearrangement links TRBV6-5 to TRBJ2-7; tentative D call: TRBD1 (6 bases). V lost 7 bases to trimming and J lost 4 bases, with 17 bases between them. The CDR3 is 14 amino acids. Germline assignment: CDR1 MNHEY and CDR2 SVGAGI.

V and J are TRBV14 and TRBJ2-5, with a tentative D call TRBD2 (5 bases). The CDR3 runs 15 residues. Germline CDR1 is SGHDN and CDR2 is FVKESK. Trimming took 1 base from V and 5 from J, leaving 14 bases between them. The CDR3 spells CASSQVPSFGETQYF. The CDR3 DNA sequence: TGTGCCAGCAGCCAAGTCCCTAGCTTCGGGGAGACCCAGTACTTC.

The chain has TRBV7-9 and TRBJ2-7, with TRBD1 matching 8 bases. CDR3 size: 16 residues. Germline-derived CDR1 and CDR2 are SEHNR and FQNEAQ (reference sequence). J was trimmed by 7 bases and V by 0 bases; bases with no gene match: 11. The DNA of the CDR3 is TGTGCCAGCAGCTTAGCAATGGGGCAGGGGGCTGGGGAGCAGTACTTC. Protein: CASSLAMGQGAGEQYF.